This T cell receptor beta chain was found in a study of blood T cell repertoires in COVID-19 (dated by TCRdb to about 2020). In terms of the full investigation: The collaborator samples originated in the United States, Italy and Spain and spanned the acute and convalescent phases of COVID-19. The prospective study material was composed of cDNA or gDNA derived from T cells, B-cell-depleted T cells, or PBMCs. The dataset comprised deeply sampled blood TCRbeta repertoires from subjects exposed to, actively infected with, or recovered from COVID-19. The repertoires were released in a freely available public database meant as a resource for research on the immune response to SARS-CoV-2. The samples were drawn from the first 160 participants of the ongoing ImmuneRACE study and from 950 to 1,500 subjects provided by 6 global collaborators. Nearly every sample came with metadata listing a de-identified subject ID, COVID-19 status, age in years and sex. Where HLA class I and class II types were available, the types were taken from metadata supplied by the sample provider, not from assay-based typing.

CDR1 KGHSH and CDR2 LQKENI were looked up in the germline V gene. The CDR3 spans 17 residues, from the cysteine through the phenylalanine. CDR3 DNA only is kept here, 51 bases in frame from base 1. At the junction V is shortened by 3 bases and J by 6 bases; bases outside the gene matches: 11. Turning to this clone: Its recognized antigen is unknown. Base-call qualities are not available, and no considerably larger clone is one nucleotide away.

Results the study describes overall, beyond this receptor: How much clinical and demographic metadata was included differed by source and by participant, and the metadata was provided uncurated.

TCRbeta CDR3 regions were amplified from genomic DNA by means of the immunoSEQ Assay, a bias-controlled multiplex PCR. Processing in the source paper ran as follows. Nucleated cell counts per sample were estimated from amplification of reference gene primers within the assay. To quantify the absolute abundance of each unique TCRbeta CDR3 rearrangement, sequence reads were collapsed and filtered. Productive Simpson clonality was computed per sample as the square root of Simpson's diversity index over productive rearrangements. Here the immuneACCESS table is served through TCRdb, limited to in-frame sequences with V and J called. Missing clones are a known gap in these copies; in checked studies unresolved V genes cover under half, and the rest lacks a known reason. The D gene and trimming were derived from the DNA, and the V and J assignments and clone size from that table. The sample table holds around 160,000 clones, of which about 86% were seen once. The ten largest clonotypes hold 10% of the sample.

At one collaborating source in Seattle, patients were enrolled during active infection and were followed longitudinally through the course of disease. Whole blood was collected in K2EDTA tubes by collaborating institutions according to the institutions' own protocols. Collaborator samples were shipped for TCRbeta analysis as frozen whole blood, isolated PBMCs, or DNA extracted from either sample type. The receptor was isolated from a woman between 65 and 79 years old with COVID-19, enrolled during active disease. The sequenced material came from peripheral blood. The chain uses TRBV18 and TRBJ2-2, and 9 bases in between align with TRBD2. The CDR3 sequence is CASSPFKGLAFSGELFF. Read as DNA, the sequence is TGTGCCAGCTCACCTTTTAAGGGACTAGCTTTTTCCGGGGAGCTGTTTTTT.